The entry below describes one T cell receptor (beta chain). The junction shows a germline mismatch at one end, possibly a read error. Germline V gives CDR1 SEHNR, CDR2 FQNEAQ (reference sequence). The CDR3 extends over 13 amino acids. The source of the sample is a study of blood T cell repertoires in COVID-19. Looking at the study overall: COVID-19 samples, acute and convalescent, were from the United States, Italy and Spain. PBMCs, B-cell-depleted T cells, or T cells provided the cDNA or gDNA that made up the material.

In the source study's methods: How many nucleated cells were present was estimated from reference gene primer amplification. Data came from immunoSEQ multiplex PCR; TCRdb stores just in-frame clones and leaves some out. For V, J and clone size, that table is used; D and trimming come from the DNA. There are a few hundred thousand clones in the sample; roughly four fifths occur only once, and about 4.9% lies in the top ten. Study members were between about 18 and 100 years old and lived in over 20 US regions. This sequence was found in a woman aged 45-60 years who had recovered from COVID-19. The V call is TRBV7-9, the J call TRBJ1-5, with D perhaps TRBD1 (6 bases). The sequenced sample consisted of PBMCs or T cells enriched from blood (not recorded which). CDR3 coding DNA: TGTGCCAGCACCTTACAGGGTGATCAGCCCCAGCATTTT. This codes for CASTLQGDQPQHF.